These T cell receptor beta chains were read from a single sample in a study of T-cell memory formation after mild COVID-19. From the 5' RACE reads, TCRdb called clonotypes with MiXCR, one entry per CDR3 protein. The data show 100,000 to 150,000 distinct CDR3 sequences, around 6.3% seen once. The sample comprised PBMCs or a T cell subset sorted from them (not recorded which). The source is an adult woman who had mild COVID-19 (a few samples of this study predate the infection). Cell type and time point are not known. The conserved cysteine and the conserved F or W are not part of the CDR3 here. Clone size is not always given. Where it is, it says once, few, many or a class for expanded clones.

cdr3_length j_call v_call clone_size cdr3_aa
12 TRBJ1-1 TRBV12-3/TRBV12-4 many ASRLNTANTEAF
19 TRBJ2-3 TRBV12-3/TRBV12-4 NA ASSRRLGTGGPSSSTDTQY
12 TRBJ2-1 TRBV4-2 many ASSQIGTYNEQF
12 TRBJ1-5 TRBV12-3/TRBV12-4 many ASSFRLGNQPQH
11 TRBJ1-2 TRBV15 few ATSPRGSGGYT
12 TRBJ2-5 TRBV7-7 many ASSLDITTETQY
12 TRBJ2-7 TRBV18 NA ASSPLASGDEQY
13 TRBJ1-2 TRBV5-5 few ASSLARGLSYGYT
10 TRBJ2-1 TRBV2 NA ASSVESYEQF
11 TRBJ2-7 TRBV29-1 many SSWGGKGYEQY
14 TRBJ2-7 TRBV11-2 NA ASSLLTGATSYEQY
13 TRBJ1-3 TRBV10-3 NA AISEQGASGNTIY
13 TRBJ2-7 TRBV5-1 many ASSLKRGASYEQY
12 TRBJ2-3 TRBV7-2 NA ASSSYTVGDTQY
14 TRBJ2-2 TRBV7-2 NA ASSLAVGTITGELF
14 TRBJ2-2 TRBV27 few ASSPTSGVNTGELF
14 TRBJ2-1 TRBV12-3/TRBV12-4 NA ASTTPVTNGLNEQF
13 TRBJ2-2 TRBV9 few ASSPQVASTGELF
14 TRBJ2-2 TRBV15 many ATSRERASNTGELF
13 TRBJ2-5 TRBV29-1 few SVEDTGGRGETQY
13 TRBJ2-7 TRBV20-1 NA SARSGTGVSYEQY
11 TRBJ1-4 TRBV29-1 NA SARTGGDEKLF
12 TRBJ2-7 TRBV5-1 NA ASSGGRTLYEQY
12 TRBJ1-1 TRBV5-1 many ASSLASGGTEAF